The clone carrying this TCR beta chain has more than one count but fewer than ten. The method was immunoSEQ multiplex PCR; TCRdb's version includes in-frame clones alone and lacks a portion of them. The sample has roughly 9,700 clones; approximately 31% are singletons. Labeling with CFSE marked around 200,000 responder cells, which were plated with around 200,000 irradiated, violet-dye-labeled stimulator cells. Sorted after the reaction were proliferating CFSE-low CD3+CD4+ and CD3+CD8+ responders. The source of the sample is a study of graft-versus-host responses after intestinal transplantation. The overall study: Anti-thymocyte globulin served as induction for all recipients, who then took tacrolimus and steroids for 3 to 4 years.

V lost 2 bases and J 4 bases, leaving 11 bases between the germline ends. Germline loops: CDR1 MNHEY, CDR2 SMNVEV (reference sequence). The CDR3 is 14 residues long. The sequence came from a human patient who was an organ donor for intestinal transplantation. The chain is built from TRBV27 and TRBJ1-2; weak D call: TRBD1 (6 bases). This sample comprised alloreactive CD4+ T cells from a mixed lymphocyte reaction culture, obtained before transplantation. Subset given: CFSE-low proliferating T cells sorted from roughly six-day pre-transplant mixed lymphocyte reaction (GvH or HvG direction). CDR3 nucleotide sequence: TGTGCCAGCAGTTTAAGTCAGGGGACCTATGGCTACACCTTC. This codes for CASSLSQGTYGYTF.